The present TCR beta chain was sequenced within a study of T cells in Graves' hyperthyroidism and ophthalmopathy. This clonotype was seen many times. Authors of the study amplified TCR beta CDR3 regions from RNA transcripts. HTBI primers were employed in a first-round RT-PCR of the TCR CDR3. TCRdb re-analysed the multiplex PCR reads in MiXCR, keeping a single row per CDR3 protein. The repertoire has roughly 710,000 distinct CDR3 sequences, 35% of them found once; the top ten carry around a third. Germline V CDR1 and CDR2: LNHDA, SQIVND (reference sequence). V trimming: 7 bases; J trimming: 9 bases; junction bases outside the gene matches: 11. The CDR3 loop spans 13 amino acids.

The specimen was blood. This TCR derives from a woman between 35 and 50 years old with Graves' hyperthyroidism. The rearrangement joins TRBV19 to TRBJ1-1; 7 bases fit TRBD1. CDR3 in amino acids: CASTRQGNTKAFF. As DNA, the CDR3 is TGTGCCAGTACCAGACAGGGAAATACTAAAGCTTTCTTT.